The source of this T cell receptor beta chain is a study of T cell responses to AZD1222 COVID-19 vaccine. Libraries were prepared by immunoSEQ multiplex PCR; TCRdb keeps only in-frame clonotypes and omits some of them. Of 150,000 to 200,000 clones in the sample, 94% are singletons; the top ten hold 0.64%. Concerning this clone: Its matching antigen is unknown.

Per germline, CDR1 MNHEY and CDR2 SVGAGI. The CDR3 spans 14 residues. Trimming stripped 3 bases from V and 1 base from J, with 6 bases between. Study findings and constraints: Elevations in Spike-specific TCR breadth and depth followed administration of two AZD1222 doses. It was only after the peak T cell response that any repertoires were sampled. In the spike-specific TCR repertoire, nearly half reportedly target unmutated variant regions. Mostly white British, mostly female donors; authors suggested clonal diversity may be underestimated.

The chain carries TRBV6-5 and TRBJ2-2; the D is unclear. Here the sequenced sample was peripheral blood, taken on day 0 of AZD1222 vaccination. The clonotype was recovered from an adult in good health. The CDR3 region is CASSYSGNTGELFF. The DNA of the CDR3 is TGTGCCAGCAGTTATTCAGGGAACACCGGGGAGCTGTTTTTT.